A selection of T cell receptor beta chains follows, all from one sample in a study of T cell responses to AZD1222 COVID-19 vaccine. Profiled with immunoSEQ multiplex PCR; TCRdb holds only in-frame clones, not every one. Of around 120,000 clones listed, about 85% are singletons. Sequenced material: peripheral blood, taken on day 0 of AZD1222 vaccination. The receptor set was obtained from an adult in good health. Both conserved end residues are part of each CDR3. D genes are given only for firm matches. Expanded clones get a size class; other rows say once, few or many, or leave the size out.

j_call v_call clone_size cdr3_length d_call cdr3_aa cdr3_nt
TRBJ1-2 TRBV5-4 . 13 . CASRLTPARGYTF TGTGCCAGCAGATTAACCCCGGCGAGAGGCTACACCTTC
TRBJ1-3 TRBV5-1 . 16 . CASKLEQGNSGNTIYF TGCGCCAGCAAACTGGAGCAGGGGAACTCTGGAAACACCATATATTTT
TRBJ1-4 TRBV7-9 . 12 . CATRATNEKLFF TGTGCCACCCGAGCAACTAATGAAAAACTGTTTTTT
TRBJ1-1 TRBV15 . 14 . CATSRDRTGPRAFF TGTGCCACCAGCAGAGATCGGACGGGGCCCCGAGCTTTCTTT
TRBJ1-5 TRBV5-5 . 14 TRBD1 CASSFSRTGQPQHF TGTGCCAGCAGCTTTTCCCGGACAGGACAGCCCCAGCATTTT
TRBJ1-2 TRBV15 . 14 . CATGRRDSLYGYTF TGTGCCACCGGACGACGGGACTCCCTGTATGGCTACACCTTC
TRBJ2-7 TRBV28 . 15 . CASISGSWRSYEQYF TGTGCCAGCATATCCGGCTCCTGGCGGTCCTACGAGCAGTACTTC
TRBJ1-6 TRBV18 . 14 TRBD1 CASSPGQGDSPLHF TGTGCCAGCTCACCGGGACAGGGTGATTCACCCCTCCACTTT
TRBJ2-2 TRBV5-6 once 13 . CASRLKGVGELFF TGTGCCAGCAGACTTAAAGGTGTCGGGGAGCTGTTTTTT
TRBJ1-3 TRBV4-1 . 16 . CASSQGPGSSGNTIYF TGCGCCAGCAGCCAAGGGCCGGGAAGCTCTGGAAACACCATATATTTT